The clone carrying this T cell receptor beta chain was seen at least ten times. The source of the sample is a study of chronic HIV infection and antiretroviral therapy. TCRdb called the 5' RACE reads again in MiXCR, with one record for every CDR3 protein. In the table there are more than 25,000 distinct CDR3 sequences, more than 7.5% of which are singletons. This TCR was sampled from an adult who had HIV and had not received antiretroviral therapy, or was an uninfected healthy control (not recorded which). The sample taken for sequencing was peripheral blood.

CDR3 residues: CASRDRGSYEQYF. The CDR3 region has the DNA TGTGCCAGCCGGGACAGGGGCTCCTACGAGCAGTACTTC. The chain links TRBV25-1 to TRBJ2-7; 10 nucleotides line up with TRBD1. Germline V lookup: CDR1 MGHDK, CDR2 SYGVNS. The CDR3 extends over 13 amino acids. The V and J ends lost 8 bases and 0 bases, in that order; junction bases with no gene match: 1.